What follows are 9 T cell receptor beta chains derived from one specimen sequenced in a study of T cells in Graves' hyperthyroidism and ophthalmopathy. TCR beta CDR3 sequences were amplified from RNA transcripts. HTBI primers were used for first-round RT-PCR of the TCR CDR3. TCRdb recomputed calls from the multiplex PCR reads with MiXCR, one row per CDR3 protein. Among about 520,000 distinct CDR3 sequences listed, under 25% were seen once. The sample consisted of blood. The receptor set was obtained from a man aged 18 to 29 with Graves' hyperthyroidism.

This clonotype was seen only once. The chain carries TRBV5-4 and TRBJ2-7, with D possibly TRBD1 on 5 matching bases. The CDR3 extends over 16 amino acids. The germline CDR1 and CDR2 sequences are SGHNT and YYREEE (reference sequence). V lost 0 bases, J lost 0 bases, and 13 bases lay in between. CDR3 protein: CASSLDGAPLSYEQYF. CDR3 nucleotides: TGTGCCAGCAGCTTGGATGGGGCGCCGCTCTCCTACGAGCAGTACTTC.

This clonotype was seen many times. The V call is TRBV6-1, the J call TRBJ2-2; D gene uncertain. This CDR3 contains 10 residues. V dropped 8 bases and J dropped 8 bases, with 6 bases sitting between them. Germline CDR1 reads MNHNS; CDR2 reads SASEGT. The CDR3 sequence: CASEEGELFF. In DNA, the CDR3 is TGTGCCAGCGAGGAGGGGGAGCTGTTTTTT.

This clonotype was recorded at least ten times. V gene TRBV7-2 combines with J gene TRBJ2-7, with D perhaps TRBD1 (5 bases). The CDR3 contains 19 residues. The ends were cut back, 1 base at V and 3 bases at J, with 25 bases in the middle. Germline CDR1 SGHTA, CDR2 FQGNSA. As DNA, the CDR3 is TGTGCCAGCAGCTTAGTACGTCTTTCTAGGACATCTTTCAACTACGAGCAGTACTTC. It translates to CASSLVRLSRTSFNYEQYF.

This clonotype was counted many times. The chain joins TRBV2 to TRBJ1-2; 9 bases match TRBD1. Germline CDR1 and CDR2: SNHLY and FYNNEI. Trimming at V came to 2 bases and at J to 8 bases, leaving 6 bases not matched to a gene. This CDR3 is built from 14 residues. The CDR3 region is CASSEFTGGEGYTF. The CDR3 region has the DNA TGTGCCAGCAGTGAATTCACAGGGGGCGAGGGCTACACCTTC.

This clonotype has ten or more counts. This chain uses TRBV19 with TRBJ2-5; possible D gene TRBD2, 6 bases. Trimming removed 7 bases at V and 2 bases at J, with 14 bases between. The CDR3 runs 14 residues. Germline V gives CDR1 LNHDA, CDR2 SQIVND (reference sequence). This CDR3 reads CASKKTSGQETQYF. The CDR3 region has the DNA TGTGCCAGTAAAAAGACTAGTGGGCAAGAGACCCAGTACTTC.

This chain joins TRBV2 and TRBJ1-2; 7 bases are a match to TRBD1. The CDR3 extends over 14 amino acids. Germline V gene data show CDR1 as SNHLY and CDR2 as FYNNEI. The V segment lost 5 bases and the J segment 8 bases; nucleotides outside the gene matches: 11. The CDR3 DNA sequence: TGTGCCAGCAGTAAGAGGGACAGCCGGGAGGGCTACACCTTC. Amino acids: CASSKRDSREGYTF. Looking up the rest from reference TRBV2 and TRBJ1-2 gives the full variable domain: EPEVTQTPSHQVTQMGQEVILRCVPISNHLYFYWYRQILGQKVEFLVSFYNNEISEKSEIFDDQFSVERPDGSNFTLKIRSTKLEDSAMYFCASSKRDSREGYTFGSGTRLTVV.

This clonotype has ten or more counts. The junction departs from the called germline gene at one end, perhaps through a read error. This chain links TRBV28 with TRBJ2-4, with 9 bases identical to TRBD1. The germline V gene encodes CDR1 MDHEN and CDR2 SYDVKM. The CDR3 runs to 14 residues. Here the CDR3 DNA reads TGTGCCAGCAGTCCCGACAGGGGGGAGAGCATTAAGTACTTC. Translated: CASSPDRGESIKYF. Together with reference TRBV28 and TRBJ2-4, the CDR3 gives the full variable domain: DVKVTQSSRYLVKRTGEKVFLECVQDMDHENMFWYRQDPGLGLRLIYFSYDVKMKEKGDIPEGYSVSREKKERFSLILESASTNQTSMYLCASSPDRGESIKYFGAGTRLSVL.

At least ten counts were recorded for this clonotype. V usage is TRBV19 and J usage is TRBJ2-7, with a tentative D call TRBD1 (5 bases). CDR1 and CDR2 from the germline V gene are LNHDA and SQIVND (reference sequence). The length of the CDR3 is 15 residues. The V gene lost 1 base and the J gene lost 1 base, with 11 bases spanning the gap. CDR3 nucleotide sequence: TGTGCCAGTAGTATAGGGGGCAGTCGTTCCTACGAGCAGTACTTC. It encodes CASSIGGSRSYEQYF.

In regard to this clonotype: The conserved closing phenylalanine or tryptophan is absent in this CDR3, likely reflecting a read error. J is TRBJ1-5 and V is TRBV12-3 or TRBV12-4; no clear D gene. There are 15 residues in the CDR3. V was cut by 3 bases and J by 6 bases, with 15 bases left in between. CDR3 sequence reads: CASSLGRLGGQPQHV. For the CDR3, the DNA is TGTGCCAGCAGTTTGGGCAGGCTAGGTGGTCAGCCCCAGCATGTT.